These T cell receptor beta chains were read from a single sample in a study of blood T cells in healthy people across ages. In TCRdb, the 5' RACE reads were re-called with MiXCR into one record per CDR3 protein. The data contain about 780,000 distinct CDR3 sequences, 46% of them singletons. The material sequenced was blood. The receptors shown here come from a man older than 75 in good health. CDR3s include the opening cysteine and the closing phenylalanine or tryptophan. D genes are given only for firm matches. Where a row states a size, it is once, few, many or the class of an expanded clone; other rows omit it.

j_call	d_call	v_call	clone_size	cdr3_length	cdr3_nt	cdr3_aa
TRBJ2-3	-	TRBV20-1	-	14	TGCAGTGCCGACCAACGGGAAGGCACAGATACGCAGTATTTT	CSADQREGTDTQYF
TRBJ2-7	TRBD1	TRBV12-3/TRBV12-4	-	14	TGTGCCAGCACCCCGGGACAGGGAAATTCCGAGCAGTACTTC	CASTPGQGNSEQYF
TRBJ2-1	TRBD2	TRBV29-1	few	18	TGCAGCGCTCAGGGGGGACTAGCGGGAGTGGGCTCCTACAATGAGCAGTTCTTC	CSAQGGLAGVGSYNEQFF
TRBJ2-3	-	TRBV27	few	15	TGTGCCAGCAGTTGGTCACAGGGTACGACAGATACGCAGTATTTT	CASSWSQGTTDTQYF
TRBJ1-6	TRBD1	TRBV20-1	-	13	TGCAGTGCTTCCGGGACAGGGAATTCACCCCTCCACTTT	CSASGTGNSPLHF
TRBJ1-1	-	TRBV5-6	few	16	TGTGCCAGCAGCTTGGCCGGCCAGCTGGGTGGCACTGAAGCTTTCTTT	CASSLAGQLGGTEAFF
TRBJ2-3	TRBD1	TRBV15	many	14	TGTGCCACCAGGACAGGGGGCAAGGCAGATACGCAGTATTTT	CATRTGGKADTQYF
TRBJ2-1	-	TRBV20-1	-	14	TGCAGTGCTCTGGGACCCCAAGGCCACAATGAGCGGTTCTTC	CSALGPQGHNERFF
TRBJ2-7	TRBD2	TRBV6-2/TRBV6-3	-	16	TGTGCCAGCAGTTACGCACTAGCGGGAGGGACCTACGAGCAGTACTTC	CASSYALAGGTYEQYF
TRBJ1-2	TRBD1	TRBV20-1	-	14	TGCAGTGCAATCACAGGGGGTTGGAACTATGGCTACACCTTC	CSAITGGWNYGYTF
TRBJ2-3	-	TRBV28	-	15	TGTGCCAGCAGTTTATCCGGAGTAAGAACAGATACGCAGTATTTT	CASSLSGVRTDTQYF
TRBJ2-7	-	TRBV9	-	15	TGTGCCAGCAGCGTAGATTTAGCGGAAGAGTACGAGCAGTACTTC	CASSVDLAEEYEQYF
TRBJ2-1	-	TRBV5-8	-	17	TGTGCCAGCAGCTTGTCCGTAATGGGGGCGAGGGGCAATGAACAGTTCTTC	CASSLSVMGARGNEQFF
TRBJ2-1	-	TRBV5-5	few	15	TGTGCCAGCAGCTTCCAGGGCGGTCCCTACAATGAGCAGTTCTTC	CASSFQGGPYNEQFF
TRBJ2-1	-	TRBV18	-	12	TGTGCCAGCTCACCGAGCGGAGGGTGGCAGTTCTTC	CASSPSGGWQFF